This is a list of T cell receptor beta chains from one sample in a study of blood T cell repertoires in COVID-19. The assay was immunoSEQ multiplex PCR, and TCRdb's table has in-frame clones only and misses some. The sample has over 600,000 clones, 90% seen once. Sequenced sample: peripheral blood. The source of these receptors is a woman in her late teens or twenties with acute or convalescent COVID-19. The CDR3 runs from the conserved cysteine through the conserved F or W.

len,v_gene,j_gene,CDR3aa
14,TRBV7-2,TRBJ2-7,CASSPRQVSYEQYF
14,TRBV7-9,TRBJ1-2,CASSLATGNYGYTF
17,TRBV6-1,TRBJ1-1,CASSEPFGTGGVGEAFF
16,TRBV7-9,TRBJ1-2,CASSFSTGKPNYGYTF
15,TRBV3-1/TRBV3-2,TRBJ2-5,CASSQETSGGETQYF
14,TRBV9,TRBJ2-2,CASSVGTGTGELFF
16,TRBV6-1,TRBJ1-6,CASSEGDRGYNSPLHF
17,TRBV2,TRBJ2-7,CASSEPPWTSGSYEQYF
15,TRBV2,TRBJ1-1,CASSGESGVYTEAFF
17,TRBV7-2,TRBJ1-6,CASSLGRRAAYNSPLHF
13,TRBV5-1,TRBJ2-1,CASSLSTNNEQFF
13,TRBV6-5,TRBJ2-2,CASSSIRTGELFF
14,TRBV7-9,TRBJ1-4,CASSHQWPNEKLFF
14,TRBV30,TRBJ1-5,CAWSPGGGHQPQHF
16,TRBV2,TRBJ1-4,CASTRDSPATNEKLFF
16,TRBV19,TRBJ1-5,CASSVDRGGVSQPQHF
14,TRBV19,TRBJ2-7,CASSIRGSSYEQYF
14,TRBV2,TRBJ1-5,CASSAGRQNQPQHF
15,TRBV7-2,TRBJ2-7,CASSHGQGGIYEQYF
12,TRBV4-1,TRBJ2-2,CASSHSTGELFF
16,TRBV4-3,TRBJ2-1,CASSQGLAGSYNEQFF
15,TRBV6-5,TRBJ1-1,CASSYSISGWTEAFF
11,TRBV27,TRBJ1-3,CASVYGNTIYF
14,TRBV6-4,TRBJ1-2,CASSDSTGGYGYTF
12,TRBV7-9,TRBJ2-7,CASRGDFYEQYF